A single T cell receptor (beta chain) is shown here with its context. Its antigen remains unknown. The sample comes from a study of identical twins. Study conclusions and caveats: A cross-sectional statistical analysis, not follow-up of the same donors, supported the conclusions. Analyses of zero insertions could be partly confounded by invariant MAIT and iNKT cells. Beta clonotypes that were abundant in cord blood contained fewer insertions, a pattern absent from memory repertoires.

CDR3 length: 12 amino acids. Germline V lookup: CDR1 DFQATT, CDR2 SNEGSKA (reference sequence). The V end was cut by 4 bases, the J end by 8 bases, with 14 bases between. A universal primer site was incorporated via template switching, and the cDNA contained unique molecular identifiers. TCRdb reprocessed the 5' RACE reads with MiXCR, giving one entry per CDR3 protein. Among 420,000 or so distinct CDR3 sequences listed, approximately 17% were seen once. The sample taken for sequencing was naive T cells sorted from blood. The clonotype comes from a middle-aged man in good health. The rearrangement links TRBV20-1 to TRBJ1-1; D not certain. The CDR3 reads CSATLQGLEAFF. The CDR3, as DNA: TGCAGTGCTACCTTACAAGGCCTAGAAGCTTTCTTT.